This T cell receptor beta chain stems from a study of graft-versus-host responses after intestinal transplantation. For the study at large: Recipients were all induced with anti-thymocyte globulin, then given tacrolimus and steroids for around three years.

Turning to this clone: Its antigen is undetermined.

The CDR3 consists of 12 residues. CDR1 and CDR2 from the germline V gene are SGHNT and YYREEE (reference sequence). Trimming left V 2 bases short and J 5 bases short, with 4 bases between. Profiled with immunoSEQ multiplex PCR; TCRdb holds only in-frame clones, not every one. The sample has around 100,000 clones, 93% seen once. The TCR originated in a human donor who received an intestinal transplant. This specimen consisted of unstimulated CD8+ T cells sorted from spleen or lymph node cells, obtained before intestinal transplant. The chain has TRBV5-4 and TRBJ2-2, with D unclear. CDR3 region: CASSLPTGELFF. The CDR3 DNA sequence: TGTGCCAGCAGCTTACCGACCGGGGAGCTGTTTTTT.